This T cell receptor beta chain came from a study of blood T cell repertoires in COVID-19. Study context: Acute-phase and convalescent COVID-19 samples originated in the United States, Italy and Spain. From T cells, B-cell-depleted T cells, or PBMCs came the material, which was cDNA or gDNA.

On this clone: One junction end does not reproduce the germline sequence, and a read error may be involved.

The CDR3 contains 17 residues. CDR1 and CDR2 from the germline V gene are LNHDA and SQIVND (reference sequence). Authors' analysis steps: Estimated nucleated cell counts came from reference gene primer amplification. The protocol was immunoSEQ multiplex PCR, while the TCRdb copy is restricted to in-frame clones and leaves out a portion. Clone size and V and J calls were adopted from that table, with D and trimming inferred from the DNA. The repertoire includes 40,000 to 50,000 clones, 85% of them detected once, and under 7% sits in the top ten. The sample taken for sequencing was peripheral blood. The receptor's source is a middle-aged man with active COVID-19. The V call is TRBV19, the J call TRBJ2-5; 15 positions match TRBD2. In nucleotides, the CDR3 is TGTGCCAGTAGTATAGAGGGACTAGCGGGAGGTCAAGGGACCCAGTACTTC. It translates to CASSIEGLAGGQGTQYF.